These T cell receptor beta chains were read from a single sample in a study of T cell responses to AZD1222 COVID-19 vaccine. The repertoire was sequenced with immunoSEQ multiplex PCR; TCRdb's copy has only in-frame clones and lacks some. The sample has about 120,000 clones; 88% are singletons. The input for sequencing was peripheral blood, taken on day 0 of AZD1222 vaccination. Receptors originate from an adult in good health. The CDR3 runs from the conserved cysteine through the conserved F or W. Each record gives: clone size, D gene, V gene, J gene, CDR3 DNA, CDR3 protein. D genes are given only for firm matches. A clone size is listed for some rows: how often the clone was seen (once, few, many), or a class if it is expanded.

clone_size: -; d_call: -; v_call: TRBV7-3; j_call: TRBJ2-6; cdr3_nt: TGTGCCAGCAGCTTAACCTCCCCCGGGGCCGGCTCTGGGGCCAACGTCCTGACTTTC; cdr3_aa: CASSLTSPGAGSGANVLTF
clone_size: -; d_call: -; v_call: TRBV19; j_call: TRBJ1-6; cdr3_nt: TGTGCCAGTACCCCGCGGGAGTCCCATTCACCCCTCCACTTT; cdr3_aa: CASTPRESHSPLHF
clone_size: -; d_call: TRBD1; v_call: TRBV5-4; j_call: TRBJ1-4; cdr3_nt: TGTGCCAGCAGCCTACAGGGGGTAGGGGAAAAACTGTTTTTT; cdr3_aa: CASSLQGVGEKLFF
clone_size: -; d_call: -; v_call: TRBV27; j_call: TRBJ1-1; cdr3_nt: TGTGCCAGCAGTTCGACAAGGAACACTGAAGCTTTCTTT; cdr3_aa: CASSSTRNTEAFF
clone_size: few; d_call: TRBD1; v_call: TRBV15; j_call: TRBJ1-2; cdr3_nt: TGTGCCACCAGCCGGGGACAGGGCGGCTACACCTTC; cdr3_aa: CATSRGQGGYTF
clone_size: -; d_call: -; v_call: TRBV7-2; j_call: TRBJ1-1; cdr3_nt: TGTGCCAGCAGCTTAGCCCGACGGACTTCAACAAGCACTGAAGCTTTCTTT; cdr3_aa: CASSLARRTSTSTEAFF
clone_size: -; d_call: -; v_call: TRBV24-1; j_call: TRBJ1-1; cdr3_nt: TGTGCCACCAGACAGCTAATGAACACTGAAGCTTTCTTT; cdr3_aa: CATRQLMNTEAFF
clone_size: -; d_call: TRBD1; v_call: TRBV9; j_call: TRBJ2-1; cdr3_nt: TGTGCCAGCAGCCGTCCCGGGACAGGGGGGTACAATGAGCAGTTCTTC; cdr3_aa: CASSRPGTGGYNEQFF
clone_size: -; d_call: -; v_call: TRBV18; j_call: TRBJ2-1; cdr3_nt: TGTGCCAGCTCACCTAATGAAGGCCTCGGGTACAATGAGCAGTTCTTC; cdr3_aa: CASSPNEGLGYNEQFF
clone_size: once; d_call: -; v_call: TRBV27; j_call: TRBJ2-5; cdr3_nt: TGTGCCAGCAGTTTATCCTCACGGCCCCAAGAGACCCAGTACTTC; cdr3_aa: CASSLSSRPQETQYF
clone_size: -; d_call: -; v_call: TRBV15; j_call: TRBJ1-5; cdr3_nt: TGTGCCACCAGCAGAGATAGGGGGGATATGCAGCCCCAGCATTTT; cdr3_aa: CATSRDRGDMQPQHF
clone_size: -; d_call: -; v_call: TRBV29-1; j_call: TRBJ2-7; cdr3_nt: TGCAGCGTTGAAGCCATATCGAAGCAGTACTTC; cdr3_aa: CSVEAISKQYF
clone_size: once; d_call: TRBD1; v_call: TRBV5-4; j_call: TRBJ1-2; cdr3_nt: TGTGCCAGCAGCTTGGGGTGGGACAGGGCGGGCTATGGCTACACCTTC; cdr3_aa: CASSLGWDRAGYGYTF
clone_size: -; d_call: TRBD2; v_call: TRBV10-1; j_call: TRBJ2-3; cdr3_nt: TGCGCCAGCAGTGCCTTACTAGCGGGAGCCACAGATACGCAGTATTTT; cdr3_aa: CASSALLAGATDTQYF
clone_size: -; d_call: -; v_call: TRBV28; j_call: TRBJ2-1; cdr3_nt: TGTGCCAGCAGGGGTGAGGGCGGCAGCTCCTACAATGAGCAGTTCTTC; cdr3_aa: CASRGEGGSSYNEQFF
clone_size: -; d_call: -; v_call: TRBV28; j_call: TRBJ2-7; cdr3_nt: TGTGCCAGCAGTTCCATCCCCGGGACACACCACTTC; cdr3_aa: CASSSIPGTHHF